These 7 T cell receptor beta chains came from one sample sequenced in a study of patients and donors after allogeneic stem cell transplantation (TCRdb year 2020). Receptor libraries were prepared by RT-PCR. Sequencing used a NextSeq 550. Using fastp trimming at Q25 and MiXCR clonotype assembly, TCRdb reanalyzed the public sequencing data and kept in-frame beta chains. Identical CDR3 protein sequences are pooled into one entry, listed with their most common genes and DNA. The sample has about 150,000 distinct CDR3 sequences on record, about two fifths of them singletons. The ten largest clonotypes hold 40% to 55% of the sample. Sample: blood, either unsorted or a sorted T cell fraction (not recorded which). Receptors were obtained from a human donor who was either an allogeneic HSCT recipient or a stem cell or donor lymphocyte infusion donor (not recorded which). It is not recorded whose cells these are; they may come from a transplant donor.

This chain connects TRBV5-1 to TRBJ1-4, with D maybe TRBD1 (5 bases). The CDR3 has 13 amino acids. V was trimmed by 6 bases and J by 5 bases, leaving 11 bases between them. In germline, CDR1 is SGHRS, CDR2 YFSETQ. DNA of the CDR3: TGCGCCAGCAAGGACATTAAGAATGAAAAACTGTTTTTT. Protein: CASKDIKNEKLFF. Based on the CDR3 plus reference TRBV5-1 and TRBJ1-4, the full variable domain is KAGVTQTPRYLIKTRGQQVTLSCSPISGHRSVSWYQQTPGQGLQFLFEYFSETQRNKGNFPGRFSGRQFSNSRSEMNVSTLELGDSALYLCASKDIKNEKLFFGSGTQLSVL.

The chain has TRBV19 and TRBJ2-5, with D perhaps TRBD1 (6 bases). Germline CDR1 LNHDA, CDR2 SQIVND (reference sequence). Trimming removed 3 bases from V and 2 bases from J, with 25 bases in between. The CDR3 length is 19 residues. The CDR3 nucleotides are TGTGCCAGTAGTATTTATCCCGGGACACACTTCCCTCGGCAAGAGACCCAGTACTTC. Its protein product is CASSIYPGTHFPRQETQYF.

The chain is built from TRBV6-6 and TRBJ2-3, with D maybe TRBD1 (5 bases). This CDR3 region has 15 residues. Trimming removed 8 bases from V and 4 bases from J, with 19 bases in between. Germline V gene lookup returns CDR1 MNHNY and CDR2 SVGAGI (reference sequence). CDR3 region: CASSTGGTRADTQYF. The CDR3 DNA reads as TGTGCCAGCTCTACCGGCGGAACCAGGGCAGATACGCAGTATTTT.

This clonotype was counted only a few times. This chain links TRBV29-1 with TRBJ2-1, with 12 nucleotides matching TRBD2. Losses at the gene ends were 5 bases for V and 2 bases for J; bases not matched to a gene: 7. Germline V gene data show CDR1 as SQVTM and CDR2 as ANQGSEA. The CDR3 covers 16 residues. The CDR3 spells CSVSRLAGVAYNEQFF. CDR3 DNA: TGCAGCGTTTCTAGACTAGCGGGGGTCGCCTACAATGAGCAGTTCTTC.

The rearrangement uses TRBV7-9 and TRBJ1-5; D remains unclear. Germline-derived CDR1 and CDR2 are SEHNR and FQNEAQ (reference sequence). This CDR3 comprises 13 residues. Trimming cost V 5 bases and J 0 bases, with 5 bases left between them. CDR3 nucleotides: TGTGCCAGCAGCCCCAGTAGCAATCAGCCCCAGCATTTT. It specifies CASSPSSNQPQHF.

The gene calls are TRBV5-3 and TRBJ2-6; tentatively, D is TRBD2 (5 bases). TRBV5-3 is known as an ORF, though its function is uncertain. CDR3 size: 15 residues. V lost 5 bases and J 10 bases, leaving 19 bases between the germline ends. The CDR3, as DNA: TGTGCCAGAAGGAAGAACGGAGCTGGCGGGAACGTCCTGACTTTC. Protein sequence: CARRKNGAGGNVLTF.

This CDR3 is CASSRTGAQYF. CDR3 sequence (DNA): TGTGCCAGCAGCCGGACAGGGGCCCAGTACTTC. V usage is TRBV12-3 or TRBV12-4 and J usage is TRBJ2-5; TRBD1 aligns across 9 bases. The CDR3 loop spans 11 amino acids. Unmatched junction bases numbered 2, after V lost 6 bases and J lost 9 bases.